This T cell receptor (beta chain) was recovered during a study of technical replicates of blood from a handful of donors. Method: immunoSEQ multiplex PCR; TCRdb's copy keeps in-frame clones and lacks some. The data hold some 73,000 clones, with over 90% observed a single time. The V gene lost 8 bases and the J gene lost 2 bases, with 25 bases spanning the gap. Germline values: CDR1 LNHDA, CDR2 SQIVND (reference sequence). This CDR3 comprises 19 residues. The sequenced material came from PBMCs. This TCR was recovered from a human donor in good health. Some clones in this sample may be carry-over from other donors' samples. This rearrangement joins TRBV19 to TRBJ2-6; a possible D gene is TRBD2 (5 bases). The chain's CDR3 is CASCSSRFTTEAGANVLTF. The CDR3 nucleotides read TGTGCCAGTTGTAGCAGTCGTTTCACGACGGAGGCTGGGGCCAACGTCCTGACTTTC.